This T cell receptor (beta chain) originates from a study of shared clonotypes between healthy human individuals. The overall study: Each donor contributed plates that comprised three CD4 naive, three CD4 memory, two CD8 naive and one CD8 memory.

On this clone itself: The antigen is unknown.

Study-wide results and limits: Sample collection involved blood only; tissue repertoires are likely different. It was observed that 5% to 6.5% of naive CD4 clonotypes were shared across several donors.

Germline CDR1 reads MNHEY; CDR2 reads SVGAGI. V lost 4 bases and J lost 1; bases outside the gene matches: 7. This CDR3 spans 15 amino acids. Splitting of CD4+ cells produced CD45RA+ naive and CD45RA-negative memory subsets. TCRdb keeps only in-frame clones here, not all; method: immunoSEQ multiplex PCR. Of around 1.5 million clones listed, 95% to 99% are singletons. Specimen: naive CD4+ T cells sorted from blood. Indicated subset: CD45RA+ positively selected. The V gene is TRBV6-5, the J gene TRBJ2-7; 7 bases line up with TRBD1. The sequence derives from a man aged 25-40 years in good health. The CDR3 spells CASSSGTVTSYEQYF. As DNA, the CDR3 is TGTGCCAGCAGTTCTGGGACAGTGACTTCCTACGAGCAGTACTTC.